In this sample, the clone carrying this TCR beta chain turned up a few times. Using around 10 ml of fresh peripheral blood, PBMCs were prepared. This entry comes from a study of T cells in Graves' hyperthyroidism and ophthalmopathy. Study as a whole: Upon initial diagnosis and before any treatment, peripheral blood was collected.

What was amplified from RNA transcripts were TCR beta CDR3 regions. HTBI primers were used for first-round RT-PCR of the TCR CDR3. Each CDR3 protein gets one entry after TCRdb re-called the multiplex PCR reads with MiXCR. The sample has hundreds of thousands of distinct CDR3 sequences, 15% to 20% seen once. Germline loops: CDR1 MNHEY, CDR2 SMNVEV (reference sequence). Trimming removed 5 bases from V and 8 bases from J; junction bases left unmatched: 8. The CDR3 has 14 amino acids. Sequenced: blood. The chain joins TRBV27 to TRBJ1-4; TRBD1 agrees at 7 bases. The TCR originated in a woman in her twenties or thirties with Graves' hyperthyroidism. In DNA, the CDR3 is TGTGCCAGCAGTGAGGACAGGAGGAAAGAAAAACTGTTTTTT. It encodes CASSEDRRKEKLFF.